These 21 T cell receptor beta chains were all obtained from the same sample, sequenced in a study of shared T cell receptors in the human thymus. Repertoires were generated with immunoSEQ multiplex PCR, while TCRdb's copy carries only in-frame clones and drops some. The sample lists some 640,000 clones, more than 75% occurring once. In addition, the sample was reused for a study of human thymus T cells.

Sample: thymocytes. The source of these receptors is a boy younger than two with a congenital heart defect.

This sequence joins TRBV9 and TRBJ2-3, with 7 bases lining up with TRBD2. Germline V gives CDR1 SGDLS, CDR2 YYNGEE. The CDR3 runs to 20 residues. V lost 0 bases, J lost 2 bases, and 18 bases stayed unmatched. In DNA, the CDR3 is TGTGCCAGCAGCGTAGAAAGAACGATTACCGGCGGGAGTCTCACAGATACGCAGTATTTT. Protein: CASSVERTITGGSLTDTQYF.

The CDR3 here is CASSPEWDRENMNTEAFF. The CDR3 DNA sequence: TGTGCCAGCAGTCCCGAATGGGACAGAGAGAATATGAACACTGAAGCTTTCTTT. This chain uses TRBV28 with TRBJ1-1, with 7 bases identical to TRBD1. With V trimmed by 5 bases and J by 0 bases, 15 bases remained unmatched. The CDR3 sequence is 18 residues long. Germline assignment: CDR1 MDHEN and CDR2 SYDVKM.

V and J are TRBV28 and TRBJ2-7; 9 nucleotides agree with TRBD1. Germline CDR1 MDHEN, CDR2 SYDVKM. The trim removed 6 bases at V and 6 bases at J, leaving 12 bases unmatched. This CDR3 comprises 15 residues. CDR3 amino acids: CASSLEGTGSIEQYF. CDR3 nucleotides: TGTGCCAGCAGCTTGGAGGGGACAGGGAGTATCGAGCAGTACTTC.

The chain links TRBV5-6 to TRBJ1-1; 8 bases are shared with TRBD1. This CDR3 is 12 amino acids long. Germline V gene sequence: CDR1 SGHDT, CDR2 YYEEEE. Trimming cost V 5 bases and J 11 bases; bases outside gene matches: 8. CDR3 DNA: TGTGCCAGCAGAATTGGACAGGGAAGGGCTTTCTTT. Translated, it gives CASRIGQGRAFF.

This chain uses TRBV25-1 with TRBJ2-5; perhaps TRBD2 as D (6 bases). This CDR3 has 14 residues. V was trimmed by 4 bases and J by 5 bases, leaving 14 bases between them. Germline lookup yields CDR1 MGHDK and CDR2 SYGVNS. The CDR3 reads CASSARRGRETQYF. The CDR3 nucleotides read TGTGCCAGCAGTGCCCGGAGGGGCCGGGAGACCCAGTACTTC.

The genes are TRBV27 and TRBJ1-4; the D gene is possibly TRBD1 (6 bases). Trimming removed 5 bases from V and 5 bases from J, with 9 bases in between. Germline V gene sequence: CDR1 MNHEY, CDR2 SMNVEV (reference sequence). The CDR3 spans 13 residues. This CDR3 is CASSADRNEKLFF. CDR3 bases: TGTGCCAGCAGTGCCGACAGGAATGAAAAACTGTTTTTT.

The chain recombines TRBV28 with TRBJ1-4, with TRBD1 matching over 8 bases. The germline gives CDR1 MDHEN, CDR2 SYDVKM. This CDR3 has 14 residues. As DNA, the CDR3 is TGTGCGGGTGGAGGGACAGGAACTAATGAAAAACTGTTTTTT. As protein: CAGGGTGTNEKLFF.

The rearrangement uses TRBV9 and TRBJ2-1; 8 nucleotides align to TRBD2. V lost 5 bases, J lost 4 bases, and 11 bases stayed unmatched. The germline CDR1 and CDR2 sequences are SGDLS and YYNGEE. The CDR3 length is 16 residues. The CDR3 is CASSIAGGREYNEQFF. The CDR3 DNA sequence: TGTGCCAGCAGTATTGCGGGGGGCCGAGAATACAATGAGCAGTTCTTC.

This clone came up once. This chain uses TRBV2 with TRBJ1-6; D possibly corresponds to TRBD1 (5 bases). Germline CDR1 is SNHLY and CDR2 is FYNNEI. V was shortened by 8 bases and J by 13 bases, with 21 bases between the two germline ends. The CDR3 has 14 amino acids. CDR3 DNA sequence: TGTGCCAGCCCCCCGCGGCAGGGCGGGACTCCCCTCCACTTT. Its protein is CASPPRQGGTPLHF.

The genes are TRBV5-6 and TRBJ2-1, with 10 bases matching TRBD1. From germline, CDR1 is SGHDT and CDR2 YYEEEE. CDR3 length equals 17 residues. Germline trimming cut 0 bases from V and 9 bases from J; bases unmatched to any gene: 12. The CDR3 nucleotides are TGTGCCAGCAGCTTGGTCGCCGGGACAGGGGTGTTCGGTGAGCAGTTCTTC. Translating gives CASSLVAGTGVFGEQFF.

V gene TRBV4-3 combines with J gene TRBJ2-1; 13 positions agree with TRBD2. The CDR3 covers 18 residues. V lost 4 bases, J lost 0 bases, and 6 bases stayed unmatched. Germline CDR1 reads LGHNA; CDR2 reads YSLEER. The CDR3 nucleotides read TGCGCCAGCAGCCTACTAGCGGGAGGGCCGGGCTCCTACAATGAGCAGTTCTTC. Protein product: CASSLLAGGPGSYNEQFF.

The chain couples TRBV6-5 to TRBJ2-3; D possibly corresponds to TRBD1 (5 bases). This CDR3 spans 13 amino acids. Germline loops: CDR1 MNHEY, CDR2 SVGAGI. V shed 4 bases and J shed 3 bases, with 8 bases lying between them. The CDR3 DNA reads TGTGCCAGCAGTTTCAGGGATACAGATACGCAGTATTTT. It translates to CASSFRDTDTQYF.

J is TRBJ1-2 and V is TRBV28, with a tentative D call TRBD1 (5 bases). V gave up 5 bases and J gave up 8 bases, with 18 bases separating them. This CDR3 has 14 residues. CDR1 is MDHEN and CDR2 is SYDVKM in the germline V gene. For the CDR3, the DNA is TGTGCCAGCAGTCGGGGGAGGATAAGTCGGGGCTACACCTTC. Its protein product is CASSRGRISRGYTF.

V usage is TRBV6-1 and J usage is TRBJ1-2, with TRBD1 identical over 8 bases. Losses at the gene ends were 7 bases for V and 8 bases for J; bases not matched to a gene: 12. This CDR3 spans 14 amino acids. Germline CDR1 is MNHNS and CDR2 is SASEGT. The CDR3 here is CASNPRDRSRGYTF. The CDR3 DNA reads as TGTGCCAGCAACCCCAGGGACAGGTCGCGGGGCTACACCTTC.

Regarding this clone: One end of the junction does not line up with germline, which may come from a read error. Other DNA sequences from this sample encode an identical CDR3 as well. The genes are TRBV29-1 and TRBJ2-1; possibly TRBD2 for D (6 bases). This CDR3 region has 14 residues. Germline loops: CDR1 SQVTM, CDR2 ANQGSEA. The DNA for the CDR3 is TGCAGGGCAGTGGGGGGAAAGTCCTACAATGAACAGTTCTTC. Amino acid sequence: CRAVGGKSYNEQFF.

The CDR3 here is CASSNREGRVYEQYF. The CDR3 DNA reads as TGTGCCAGCTCAAATCGGGAGGGCCGCGTTTACGAGCAGTACTTC. V gene TRBV18 combines with J gene TRBJ2-7; TRBD2 matches at 8 bases. Trimming cost V 5 bases and J 4 bases; bases outside gene matches: 10. The V gene's germline CDR1 is KGHSH and CDR2 LQKENI. This CDR3 region has 15 residues.

J is TRBJ1-2 and V is TRBV14, with 7 bases that match TRBD1. This CDR3 spans 14 amino acids. J lost 5 bases, V lost 1 base, and 4 bases had no gene match. Germline V gene lookup returns CDR1 SGHDN and CDR2 FVKESK. The DNA of the CDR3 is TGTGCCAGCAGCCAAGGGGGACAGCATTATGGCTACACCTTC. Translating it yields CASSQGGQHYGYTF. Drawing the rest from reference TRBV14 and TRBJ1-2, the complete variable domain is EAGVTQFPSHSVIEKGQTVTLRCDPISGHDNLYWYRRVMGKEIKFLLHFVKESKQDESGMPNNRFLAERTGGTYSTLKVQPAELEDSGVYFCASSQGGQHYGYTFGSGTRLTVV.

The V call is TRBV9, the J call TRBJ2-3, with 11 bases lining up with TRBD2. This CDR3 is built from 17 residues. After removal of 3 bases from V and 2 bases from J, the junction contained 8 bases not matched to a gene. Germline lookup yields CDR1 SGDLS and CDR2 YYNGEE. CDR3 region: CASSGTLAGENTDTQYF. The CDR3 DNA follows: TGTGCCAGCAGCGGAACACTAGCGGGGGAGAACACAGATACGCAGTATTTT.

The genes are TRBV5-1 and TRBJ1-2, with 10 bases that match TRBD1. Germline V CDR1 and CDR2: SGHRS, YFSETQ. J was trimmed by 3 bases and V by 3 bases; bases with no gene match: 17. This CDR3 region has 19 residues. CDR3 in DNA: TGCGCCAGCAGCTGTGACCGACAGGGGGCCTCCGCCCCGTACTATGGCTACACCTTC. Its translation is CASSCDRQGASAPYYGYTF.

The rearrangement links TRBV12-5 to TRBJ2-7; TRBD1 might be the D (5 bases). V was pared by 7 bases and J by 3 bases, with 7 bases between. Germline assignment: CDR1 LGHNT and CDR2 FRNRAP. The CDR3 extends over 11 amino acids. CDR3 residues: CASVGDYEQYF. CDR3 bases: TGTGCTAGTGTAGGGGACTACGAGCAGTACTTC.

Concerning this clone: Additional DNA sequences in this sample encode the identical CDR3. The rearrangement joins TRBV4-1 to TRBJ1-6, with 7 bases fitting TRBD1. In germline, CDR1 is MGHRA, CDR2 YSYEKL. The CDR3 totals 20 residues. The V gene end was trimmed by 2 bases and the J gene end by 2 bases; junction bases not matched to a gene: 15. The CDR3 region has the DNA TGCGCCAGCAGCCAAAGAGCAACAGGGGAAGACTTTCCCTATAATTCACCCCTCCACTTT. The encoded protein is CASSQRATGEDFPYNSPLHF.